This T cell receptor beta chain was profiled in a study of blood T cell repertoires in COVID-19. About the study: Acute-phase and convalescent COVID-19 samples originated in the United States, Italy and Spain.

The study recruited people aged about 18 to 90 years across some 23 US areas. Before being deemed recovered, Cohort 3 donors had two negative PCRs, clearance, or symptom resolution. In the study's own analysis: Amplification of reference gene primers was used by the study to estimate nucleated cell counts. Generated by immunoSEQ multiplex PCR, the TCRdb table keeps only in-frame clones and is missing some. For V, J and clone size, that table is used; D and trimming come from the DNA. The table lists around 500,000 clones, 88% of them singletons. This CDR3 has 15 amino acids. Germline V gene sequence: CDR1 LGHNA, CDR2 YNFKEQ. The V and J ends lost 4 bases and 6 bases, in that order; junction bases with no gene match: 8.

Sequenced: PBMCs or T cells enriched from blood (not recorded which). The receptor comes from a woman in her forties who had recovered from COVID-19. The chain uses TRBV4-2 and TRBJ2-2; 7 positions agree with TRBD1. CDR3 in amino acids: CASSRSGTVPGELFF. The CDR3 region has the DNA TGTGCCAGCAGCCGCTCCGGGACAGTCCCCGGGGAGCTGTTTTTT.